Shown below are 24 T cell receptor beta chains from a single sample sequenced in a study of blood T cell repertoires in COVID-19. TCRdb keeps only in-frame clones here, not all; method: immunoSEQ multiplex PCR. The sample has hundreds of thousands of clones; 91% are singletons. The source material was peripheral blood. The receptors stem from a woman aged 18 to 35 who had recovered from COVID-19.

V gene TRBV27 combines with J gene TRBJ2-3; 7 bases match TRBD2. The CDR3 has 15 residues. V lost 6 bases, J lost 1 base, and 7 bases stayed unmatched. Germline CDR1 and CDR2: MNHEY and SMNVEV (reference sequence). The CDR3 region has the DNA TGTGCCAGCAGCCAACCTAGCGGAGGCACAGATACGCAGTATTTT. As protein: CASSQPSGGTDTQYF.

The chain has TRBV7-2 and TRBJ2-7; D not resolved. Looked up from germline, CDR1 is SGHTA and CDR2 is FQGNSA. The CDR3 contains 12 residues. V lost 4 bases to trimming and J lost 5 bases, with 9 bases between them. CDR3 sequence (DNA): TGTGCCAGCAGCTGGATGGGCCACGAGCAGTACGTC. It encodes CASSWMGHEQYV.

This clone was recorded a few times. Other DNA sequences in this specimen translate into the identical CDR3. This chain connects TRBV11-2 to TRBJ2-3, with a possible D match to TRBD2 (5 bases). V was trimmed by 5 bases and J by 1 base, leaving 7 bases between them. Germline loops: CDR1 SGHAT, CDR2 FQNNGV. The CDR3 loop spans 13 amino acids. The CDR3, as DNA: TGTGCCAGCAGCCGTAGCGGCACAGATACGCAGTATTTT. Its protein product is CASSRSGTDTQYF.

V gene TRBV7-9 combines with J gene TRBJ1-1; the D gene is possibly TRBD1 (6 bases). Germline V gene data show CDR1 as SEHNR and CDR2 as FQNEAQ (reference sequence). V lost 5 bases and J 1 base, leaving 14 bases between the germline ends. The CDR3 is 15 residues long. DNA for the CDR3: TGTGCCAGCAGCCTTATCACAGGGACGAACACTGAAGCTTTCTTT. Protein: CASSLITGTNTEAFF.

The chain carries TRBV27 and TRBJ1-2, with TRBD1 identical over 7 bases. The germline V gene has CDR1 MNHEY and CDR2 SMNVEV (reference sequence). The CDR3 loop spans 15 amino acids. Trimming took 3 bases from V and 5 from J; bases not matched to a gene: 9. As DNA, the CDR3 is TGTGCCAGCAGTTTGACAGGGCGCCCTGAATATGGCTACACCTTC. Protein product: CASSLTGRPEYGYTF.

This chain connects TRBV19 to TRBJ2-1; D perhaps matches TRBD2 (6 bases). The CDR3 consists of 14 residues. The germline V gene has CDR1 LNHDA and CDR2 SQIVND (reference sequence). Trimming shortened V by 5 bases and J by 4 bases, and 12 bases separated the two germline ends. The CDR3: CASSRGGRYNEQFF. CDR3 DNA sequence: TGTGCCAGTAGTCGTGGGGGGAGGTACAATGAGCAGTTCTTC.

The chain combines TRBV6-1 with TRBJ1-5; D ambiguous. V was shortened by 3 bases and J by 1 base, with 10 bases between the two germline ends. The CDR3 has 15 amino acids. Germline V gene sequence: CDR1 MNHNS, CDR2 SASEGT. Written as DNA, the CDR3 is TGTGCCAGCAGTGATCTCAGAATCAGCAATCAGCCCCAGCATTTT. Residues: CASSDLRISNQPQHF.

This rearrangement joins TRBV21-1 to TRBJ2-3; TRBD1, the D gene given by the table, was not confirmed from the DNA. TRBV21-1 is a known pseudogene. CDR3 length: 17 amino acids. CDR3 in amino acids: CASSKKPTDRGTDTQYF. The CDR3 region has the DNA TGTGCCAGCAGCAAAAAACCCACGGACAGGGGAACAGATACGCAGTATTTT.

V gene TRBV6-2 or TRBV6-3 combines with J gene TRBJ2-7; TRBD2 agrees at 13 bases. J gave up 5 bases and V 5 bases, and 9 bases lay outside the gene matches. Germline values: CDR1 MNHEY, CDR2 SVGEGT. This CDR3 comprises 16 residues. The CDR3 here is CASSRWTSGSLNEQYV. CDR3 DNA: TGTGCCAGCAGTCGTTGGACTAGCGGGAGCCTAAACGAGCAGTACGTC.

The chain links TRBV6-6 to TRBJ1-6; possible D gene TRBD1, 6 bases. This CDR3 spans 14 amino acids. CDR1 is MNHNY, CDR2 SVGAGI, per germline (reference sequence). V lost 6 bases and J 9 bases, leaving 15 bases between the germline ends. CDR3: CASRRTVTGSPLHF. The CDR3 DNA reads as TGTGCCAGCAGACGGACAGTCACCGGTTCACCCCTCCACTTT.

The chain is built from TRBV4-3 and TRBJ2-1; D unclear. There are 15 residues in the CDR3. Deletions cut 0 bases from V and 4 bases from J, with 10 bases between. Per germline, CDR1 LGHNA and CDR2 YSLEER. CDR3: CASSQDSGQYNEQFF. The CDR3 DNA reads as TGCGCCAGCAGCCAAGATTCTGGCCAGTACAATGAGCAGTTCTTC.

The chain carries TRBV5-1 and TRBJ2-3, with 7 bases lining up with TRBD2. After removal of 3 bases from V and 5 bases from J, the junction contained 6 bases not matched to a gene. This CDR3 contains 14 residues. The germline V gene encodes CDR1 SGHRS and CDR2 YFSETQ. The CDR3 protein is CASSWGRGEDTQYF. CDR3 DNA sequence: TGCGCCAGCAGCTGGGGGAGGGGTGAAGATACGCAGTATTTT. Together with reference TRBV5-1 and TRBJ2-3, the CDR3 gives the full variable domain: KAGVTQTPRYLIKTRGQQVTLSCSPISGHRSVSWYQQTPGQGLQFLFEYFSETQRNKGNFPGRFSGRQFSNSRSEMNVSTLELGDSALYLCASSWGRGEDTQYFGPGTRLTVL.

This clone was found once. The CDR3 region is CAWSVQGSYEQYV. CDR3 bases: TGTGCCTGGAGTGTTCAGGGATCCTACGAGCAGTACGTC. The chain couples TRBV30 to TRBJ2-7; maybe TRBD1 (5 bases). CDR1 GTSNPN and CDR2 SVGIG come from the germline V gene (reference sequence). The CDR3 contains 13 residues. V gave up 0 bases and J gave up 1 base, with 7 bases separating them.

This chain links TRBV4-1 with TRBJ2-3, with TRBD2 matching 10 bases. The CDR3 totals 16 residues. Germline V gene sequence: CDR1 MGHRA, CDR2 YSYEKL. Losses at the gene ends were 4 bases for V and 0 bases for J; bases not matched to a gene: 4. DNA for the CDR3: TGCGCCAGCAGCCGAGCGGGAGGGCGTAGCACAGATACGCAGTATTTT. Encoded protein: CASSRAGGRSTDTQYF.

The chain combines TRBV6-2 or TRBV6-3 with TRBJ2-7; possible D gene TRBD2, 6 bases. The CDR3 has 15 residues. Trimming pared 5 bases from V and 4 bases from J, leaving 18 bases between. CDR1 MNHEY and CDR2 SVGEGT come from the germline V gene. CDR3 nucleotides: TGTGCCAGCAGTCCGCAGGGCGGGGTTTCATACGAGCAGTACGTC. Translation gives CASSPQGGVSYEQYV.

This sequence joins TRBV11-3 and TRBJ2-7; 8 bases map to TRBD1. V dropped 5 bases and J dropped 3; count of bases not matched to a gene: 9. Germline CDR1 is SGHNT and CDR2 is YENEEA. There are 15 residues in the CDR3. CDR3 nucleotides: TGTGCCAGCAGCCGCGGACAGGGCGGATTCTACGAGCAGTACGTC. Its protein product is CASSRGQGGFYEQYV.

This chain uses TRBV30 with TRBJ1-1; D gene unclear. Germline CDR1 reads GTSNPN; CDR2 reads SVGIG (reference sequence). CDR3 length equals 12 residues. Trimming took 5 bases from V and 4 from J, leaving 11 bases between them. Here the CDR3 DNA reads TGTGCCTGGGGTCTCGGTTCCACTGAAGCTTTCTTT. Translated: CAWGLGSTEAFF.

This clone was observed a handful of times. The gene calls are TRBV11-2 and TRBJ2-7, with 9 bases fitting TRBD2. Germline V gene data show CDR1 as SGHAT and CDR2 as FQNNGV. The CDR3 consists of 12 residues. Losses at the gene ends were 9 bases for V and 6 bases for J; bases not matched to a gene: 6. The CDR3 loop reads CASSEREAEQYV. As DNA, the CDR3 is TGTGCCAGTTCAGAGCGGGAGGCCGAGCAGTACGTC.

The chain employs TRBV12-2 and TRBJ2-4; TRBD1, the table's D call, lacks a check against the DNA. TRBV12-2 constitutes a pseudogene. The CDR3 is 17 residues long. The CDR3 DNA follows: TGTGCAAGTCGCCCGGCAAGGGGGAGTCGGGCCAAAAACATTCAGTACTTC. It codes for CASRPARGSRAKNIQYF.

The chain joins TRBV6-5 to TRBJ2-7, with D possibly TRBD2 on 6 matching bases. CDR1 is MNHEY, CDR2 SVGAGI, per germline. CDR3 length: 14 amino acids. The CDR3 DNA is TGTGCCAGCAGTGACTCAGGACTACTGTACGAGCAGTACGTC. Its translation: CASSDSGLLYEQYV.

The chain combines TRBV10-2 with TRBJ2-1; D unresolved. Germline V gives CDR1 WSHSY, CDR2 SAAADI. V gave up 10 bases and J gave up 6 bases, with 10 bases separating them. The CDR3 covers 11 residues. CDR3 in DNA: TGCGCCACCACAAGAGGCAATGAGCAGTTCTTC. Translating gives CATTRGNEQFF.

The chain links TRBV27 to TRBJ1-3; weak D call: TRBD1 (6 bases). The CDR3 length is 15 residues. Trimming stripped 3 bases from V and 2 bases from J, with 11 bases between. Looked up from germline, CDR1 is MNHEY and CDR2 is SMNVEV (reference sequence). The CDR3 DNA reads TGTGCCAGCAGTTTTAAGGGGGTTCCTGGAAACACCATATATTTT. This sequence encodes CASSFKGVPGNTIYF.

V is TRBV28 and J is TRBJ1-2; the match to TRBD1 covers 10 bases. Germline V gene sequence: CDR1 MDHEN, CDR2 SYDVKM. There are 17 residues in the CDR3. V gave up 6 bases and J gave up 2 bases; unmatched junction bases: 12. The CDR3 nucleotides are TGTGCCAGCAGCCCCACCGGGACAGGGGTTCGAAACTATGGCTACACCTTC. Amino acids: CASSPTGTGVRNYGYTF.

The J gene is TRBJ1-2, the V gene TRBV7-8; D gene uncertain. V lost 4 bases and J 5 bases, leaving 20 bases between the germline ends. Germline CDR1 reads SGHVS; CDR2 reads FQNEAQ. The CDR3 loop spans 16 amino acids. In DNA, the CDR3 is TGTGCCAGCAGCTCCTCTCTTTCACGGGATACTTATGGCTACACCTTC. Translation: CASSSSLSRDTYGYTF.